This TCR beta chain derives from a study of CD8+CD57+ T cells in acquired aplastic anemia (dated by TCRdb to 2016 to 2019). Background for the entire study: A mean of around 3 ug of DNA, ranging from about 0.2 to 27.4 ug, was extracted from sorted CD4+ and CD8+ cells. CD8+CD57+ expansion was defined as frequency above the mean frequency observed in healthy subjects.

Genomic DNA served as template for TCR beta VDJ combination and CDR3 sequence profiling. TCR repertoire sequencing was run on an Illumina HiSeq 2000. Regarding the original processing steps: TRBV/TRBJ rearrangement plots, CDR3 size and DJ length profiles, and Simpson's diversity index were used to evaluate the repertoires. The immunodominant clone was defined as the most abundant DNA sequence in deep sequencing data. CDR3 amino acid sequences were screened for sharing across subjects and compared with published repertoires and the VDJdb database. TCRdb's own reprocessing of the public reads used fastp at Q25 and MiXCR and kept productive beta chains. Records with the same CDR3 protein are collapsed into one entry carrying the most frequent genes and DNA. The V and J calls shown here were made by TCRdb, not taken from the authors' results. This sample is represented by about 120,000 distinct CDR3 sequences; under 60% of them were singletons. Jointly, the top ten make up 25% to 35% of the sample.

Details on this clonotype: Its antigen is currently not known. Per-base quality was not reported, and no clone a single base away is much larger than it.

Flow cytometry had shown CD8+CD57+ cell expansion in the patients selected for sequencing. Every patient had severe acquired aplastic anemia, diagnosed using the International Study of Aplastic Anemia and Agranulocytosis and Camitta criteria. No therapy had been received by the patients at the time of blood sampling. In the study, sorted CD4+ and CD8+ blood T cells from patients with severe aplastic anemia and from healthy subjects underwent deep sequencing of TCR repertoires. Patients were enrolled in the USA under clinicaltrials.gov protocols 00001620, 01623167, 00001397, 00071045, 00081523 and 00961064. Ficoll-Paque density gradient centrifugation was used to isolate peripheral blood mononuclear cells. Before DNA was extracted, CD4+ and CD8+ T cells were sorted using either FACS or magnetic beads. The CDR3 measures 11 amino acids from cysteine to phenylalanine. The read is trimmed to its CDR3 DNA, 33 bases read in frame from base 1. The germline ends are 6 bases apart after V is trimmed by 6 bases and J by 6 bases. CDR1 and CDR2 (SNHLY, FYNNEI) derive from the germline V gene.

Summary of the overall study and its limitations: Between patients and healthy controls, no significant difference in CD8+ Simpson's diversity was found (P=0.060). Roughly 30 CD8+ CDR3 sequences were shared between patients and controls but appeared highly expressed in patients and within their immunodominant clones.

The TCR was taken from a human donor with aplastic anemia. Recombination linked TRBV2 to TRBJ2-1; the D gene assignment is ambiguous. What was sequenced was sorted CD4+, CD8+, or CD8+CD57+ T cells (not recorded which) from PBMCs. The bases read TGTGCCAGCAGGAAGAGCAATGAGCAGTTCTTC. Its translation is CASRKSNEQFF.